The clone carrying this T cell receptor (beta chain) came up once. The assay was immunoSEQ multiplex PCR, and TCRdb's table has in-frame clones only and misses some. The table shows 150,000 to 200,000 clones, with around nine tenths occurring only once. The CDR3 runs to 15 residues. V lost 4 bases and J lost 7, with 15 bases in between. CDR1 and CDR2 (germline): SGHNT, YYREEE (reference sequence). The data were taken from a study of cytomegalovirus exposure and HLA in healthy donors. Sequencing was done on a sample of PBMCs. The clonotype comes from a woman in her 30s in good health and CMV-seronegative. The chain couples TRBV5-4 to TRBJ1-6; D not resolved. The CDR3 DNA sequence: TGTGCCAGCAGCGAACGCGGGCCGACCAATTCACCCCTCCACTTT. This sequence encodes CASSERGPTNSPLHF.